This is a list of T cell receptor beta chains from one sample in a study of regulatory T cells in long-lasting Graves disease. TCRdb reanalysed the multiplex PCR reads using MiXCR and keeps one entry per CDR3 protein. The repertoire has 400,000 to 500,000 distinct CDR3 sequences, under 25% of them found once; the top ten carry roughly an eighth. The sequenced sample was peripheral blood mononuclear cells (PBMCs), obtained when the disease was refractory, from a patient treated with antithyroid drugs. These receptor sequences come from a female donor with Graves disease. Both conserved end residues are part of each CDR3. Each record gives: J gene, D gene, clone size, V gene, CDR3 DNA, CDR3 protein. A D gene is named only where the DNA matches it firmly. Part of the rows lack a size; the others show once, few, many or a class for expanded clones.

>TRBJ2-7|TRBD1|few|TRBV5-4
TGTGCCAGCAGCTTGGATCCGGGACAGAAGGAGATCTTC
CASSLDPGQKEIF
>TRBJ2-3|NA|NA|TRBV29-1
TGCAGCGGGCGGGGCACAGATACGCAGTATTTT
CSGRGTDTQYF
>TRBJ1-5|NA|NA|TRBV6-1
TGTGCCAGCACGGGACGGGGCGGCCAGCCCCAGCATTTT
CASTGRGGQPQHF
>TRBJ2-7|NA|many|TRBV28
TGTGCCAGCAGTTTTGATGGGGATCGGTCCTACGAGCAGTACTTC
CASSFDGDRSYEQYF
>TRBJ2-5|TRBD1|many|TRBV20-1
TGCAGTGCTAGTCCCGGGACAGGGGGATTCGAGACCCAGTACTTC
CSASPGTGGFETQYF
>TRBJ2-2|TRBD2|few|TRBV12-3/TRBV12-4
TGTGCCAGCAGTTTTGGGACTAGCGGGAGGGCCCCTGACGGGGAGCTGTTTTTT
CASSFGTSGRAPDGELFF
>TRBJ2-5|TRBD2|many|TRBV28
TGTGCCAGCAAAACGGGGGGGGCTCGCGAAGAGACCCAGTACTTC
CASKTGGAREETQYF
>TRBJ1-2|NA|many|TRBV2
TGTGCCAGCAACTCGGAGGTGGTCGTAGGGAACTATGGCTACACCTTC
CASNSEVVVGNYGYTF
>TRBJ2-2|TRBD2|many|TRBV2
TGTGCCAGCAGTGGGACACTAGCGGGAGTATACACCGGGGAGCTGTTTTTT
CASSGTLAGVYTGELFF
>TRBJ2-5|NA|many|TRBV29-1
TGCAGCGTTGAAGGCAGGGCAGAGACCCAGTACTTC
CSVEGRAETQYF
>TRBJ2-2|TRBD2|few|TRBV27
TGTGCCAGCAGTTTAGCTAGCGGGAGGCGGGGCACCGGGGAGCTGTTTTTT
CASSLASGRRGTGELFF
>TRBJ1-5|TRBD1|many|TRBV2
TGTGCCAGCAGGGACAGGGTGGTTAGCAATCAGCCCCAGCATTTT
CASRDRVVSNQPQHF
>TRBJ2-7|TRBD2|NA|TRBV27
TGTGCCAGCAGTTTAGAAGGACTAGCGGGAGATGAAGGTACTCGGGAGCAGTACTTC
CASSLEGLAGDEGTREQYF
>TRBJ2-7|NA|few|TRBV28
TGTGCCAGCAGTTTACCCCGGGCCCGCCAGTACTTC
CASSLPRARQYF
>TRBJ1-5|NA|many|TRBV9
TGTGCCAGCAGCGTAGGGTTGTCCAATCAGCCCCAGCATTTT
CASSVGLSNQPQHF
>TRBJ1-5|NA|many|TRBV7-2
TGTGCCAGCAGTTTGTCGCGTTATCAGCCCCAGCATTTT
CASSLSRYQPQHF
>TRBJ2-6|NA|few|TRBV7-9
TGTGCCAGCAGCTTAGGAGGTGGGGCTGGGGCCAACGTCCTGACTTTC
CASSLGGGAGANVLTF
>TRBJ2-7|NA|many|TRBV5-1
TGTGCCAGCAGTTTGGCGGGCGTCTACGAGCAGTACTTC
CASSLAGVYEQYF
>TRBJ2-5|TRBD2|many|TRBV2
TGTGCCAGCAGTGTTGATAGCGGGAATCGTGAGACCCAGTACTTC
CASSVDSGNRETQYF
>TRBJ2-1|NA|few|TRBV28
TGTGCCAGCAGTTCACCCCAGGGGAAGGGTACGTCCTACAATGAGCAGTTCTTC
CASSSPQGKGTSYNEQFF
>TRBJ2-3|TRBD2|NA|TRBV6-2/TRBV6-3
TGTGCCAGCAGGACTAGCGGGGCAGATACGCAGTATTTT
CASRTSGADTQYF
>TRBJ2-4|NA|many|TRBV7-8
TGTGCCAGCAGCTTGAACGAAAACATTCAGTACTTC
CASSLNENIQYF
>TRBJ2-2|TRBD2|many|TRBV12-3/TRBV12-4
TGTGCCAGCACCACAAAGGGGACTAGCGGGATTTCGAACACCGGGGAGCTGTTTTTT
CASTTKGTSGISNTGELFF
>TRBJ2-7|TRBD1|many|TRBV12-3/TRBV12-4
TGTGCCAGCAGTTTCTCGGACAGGGGATACGAGCAGTACTTC
CASSFSDRGYEQYF